This record looks at one T cell receptor (beta chain) sequence and its context. Its antigen remains unknown. Participating donors were healthy, HIV-negative adults free of recent acute infections or vaccinations. Donors, without exception, were Caucasian adults residing in Nashville, Tennessee. Losses at the gene ends were 2 bases for V and 6 bases for J; bases not matched to a gene: 11. This CDR3 spans 16 amino acids. Germline V CDR1 and CDR2: KGHSH, LQKENI. TCRdb's copy holds only in-frame clones and misses some; the assay was immunoSEQ multiplex PCR. Of over a million clones listed, roughly 97% were seen once; the top ten hold over 1%. The data belong to a study of shared clonotypes between healthy human individuals. Study observations and caveats: Sequencing depth was expected to influence donor clonotype sharing.

The sequencing input was naive CD4+ T cells sorted from blood. The subset was: CD45RA+ positively selected. V usage is TRBV18 and J usage is TRBJ2-7; 9 bases are a match to TRBD2. The sequence came from a man under 40 in good health. CDR3 nucleotide sequence: TGTGCCAGCTCACCATTGGGTAGCGGGAGTGTTTCCGAGCAGTACTTC. It encodes CASSPLGSGSVSEQYF.